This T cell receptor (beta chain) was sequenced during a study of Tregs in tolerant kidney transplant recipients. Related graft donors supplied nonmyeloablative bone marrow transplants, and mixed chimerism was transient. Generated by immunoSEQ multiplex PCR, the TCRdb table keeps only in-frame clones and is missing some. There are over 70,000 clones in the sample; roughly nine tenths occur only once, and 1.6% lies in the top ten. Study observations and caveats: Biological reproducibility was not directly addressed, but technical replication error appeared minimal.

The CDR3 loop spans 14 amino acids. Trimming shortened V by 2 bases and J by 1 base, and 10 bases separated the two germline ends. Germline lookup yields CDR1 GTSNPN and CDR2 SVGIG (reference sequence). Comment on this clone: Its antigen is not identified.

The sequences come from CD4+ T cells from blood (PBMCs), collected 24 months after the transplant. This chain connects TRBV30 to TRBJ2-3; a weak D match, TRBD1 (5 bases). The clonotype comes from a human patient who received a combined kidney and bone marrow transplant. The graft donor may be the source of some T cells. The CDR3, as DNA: TGTGCCTGGAGTAGGGGTTTGGGCACAGATACGCAGTATTTT. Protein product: CAWSRGLGTDTQYF.